The present T cell receptor beta chain was sequenced within a study of human T cells and chemical hapten exposure. General study results and limits: PT1 expanded TCR numbers tracked positively with patch test score.

In this sample, this clonotype turned up a few times. The antigen remains unidentified. The CDR3 runs 17 residues. Trimming cost V 1 base and J 4 bases; bases outside gene matches: 11. Germline CDR1 and CDR2: SGHTA and FQGNSA. Time point specified: patch test 1, 2 weeks after DPC sensitization. Treatment noted: therapeutic diphenylcyclopropenone sensitization with weekly scalp DPC. Alopecia patients between 18 and 70 years old and suitable for DPC were used as donors. TCRdb ran MiXCR on the RACE reads and lists one entry per CDR3 protein. The sample consists of about 360,000 distinct CDR3 sequences, under 8% of them appearing once.

This clonotype originated in a woman aged 18-29 years with alopecia areata. Some clones in this sample may be carry-over from other donors' samples. This sequence joins TRBV7-2 and TRBJ1-2; 8 nucleotides line up with TRBD1. The sequencing here drew on whole blood, taken in connection with sensitization to the hapten diphenylcyclopropenone (DPC). The CDR3 bases are TGTGCCAGCAGCTTAGGACAGGGGTTTGAACTAGGCTATGGCTACACCTTC. Protein: CASSLGQGFELGYGYTF.